The subject of this entry is one T cell receptor (beta chain). The antigen remains unidentified. The CDR3 covers 16 residues. V was pared by 3 bases and J by 5 bases, with 6 bases of the junction left unmatched. These data originate in a study of cytomegalovirus exposure and HLA in healthy donors. Study-wide findings and caveats: Per a prior analysis, the majority of TCR beta V segments were productive roughly 87% or roughly 30% of the time.

It was with 60 Vbeta and 13 Jbeta primers that the PCR ran. Using immunoSEQ multiplex PCR, the repertoire was profiled, and TCRdb retains in-frame clones only, with some absent. The sample lists 150,000 to 200,000 clones, approximately 81% occurring once. This TCR derives from a woman between 18 and 30 years old in good health and CMV-seropositive. This chain uses TRBV5-3 with TRBJ2-2; 11 bases are a match to TRBD2. TRBV5-3 is treated as an ORF (open reading frame) with a function not yet certain. Sequenced material: PBMCs. CDR3 loop: CARSSSTSGGTGELFF. In DNA, the CDR3 is TGTGCCAGAAGCTCCTCAACTAGCGGGGGTACCGGGGAGCTGTTTTTT.